A selection of T cell receptor beta chains follows, all from one sample in a study of vaccination and CD4 T cells after COVID-19. One entry per CDR3 protein results from TCRdb running MiXCR on the PCR reads. Among 9,400 or so distinct CDR3 sequences, 45% to 55% were seen once, and the ten largest hold 9% to 15%. Their recognized antigens are unknown. Sequencing was done on a sample of CD4+ T cells from blood, cultured in vitro. The receptors stem from a human donor who had recovered from COVID-19. Each CDR3 is given with its conserved first and last residue. The order of the fields is CDR3 protein, CDR3 DNA, clone size, D gene, J gene, V gene. A D gene is named only where the DNA matches it firmly. Only part of the rows carry a size: once, few, many, or a class if the clone is expanded.

CDR3aa: CATSGTGQAGNTIYF
CDR3nt: TGTGCCACCAGTGGCACGGGACAAGCTGGAAACACCATATATTTT
abundance: few
d_gene: NA
j_gene: TRBJ1-3
v_gene: TRBV24-1

CDR3aa: CSARKNTGELFF
CDR3nt: TGCAGTGCCAGGAAAAACACCGGGGAGCTGTTTTTT
abundance: NA
d_gene: NA
j_gene: TRBJ2-2
v_gene: TRBV20-1

CDR3aa: CASSKSRGNQPQHF
CDR3nt: TGTGCCAGTAGTAAAAGCCGGGGCAATCAGCCCCAGCATTTT
abundance: few
d_gene: NA
j_gene: TRBJ1-5
v_gene: TRBV19

CDR3aa: CSARDLQGETQYF
CDR3nt: TGCAGTGCTAGAGATTTACAGGGGGAGACCCAGTACTTC
abundance: NA
d_gene: TRBD1
j_gene: TRBJ2-5
v_gene: TRBV20-1

CDR3aa: CASSVRTGSMNTEAFF
CDR3nt: TGTGCCAGCAGCGTAAGGACAGGAAGCATGAACACTGAAGCTTTCTTT
abundance: NA
d_gene: TRBD1
j_gene: TRBJ1-1
v_gene: TRBV6-2/TRBV6-3

CDR3aa: CASSQGQGQNSPLHF
CDR3nt: TGTGCCAGCAGCCAGGGACAGGGGCAGAATTCACCCCTCCACTTT
abundance: NA
d_gene: TRBD1
j_gene: TRBJ1-6
v_gene: TRBV5-4

CDR3aa: CASSLPPGSGRPYEQYF
CDR3nt: TGTGCCAGCAGTTTGCCACCTGGCAGCGGGAGACCCTACGAGCAGTACTTC
abundance: NA
d_gene: TRBD2
j_gene: TRBJ2-7
v_gene: TRBV27

CDR3aa: CATSDQRTGGNTGELFF
CDR3nt: TGTGCCACCAGTGATCAGCGAACAGGGGGGAACACCGGGGAGCTGTTTTTT
abundance: NA
d_gene: TRBD1
j_gene: TRBJ2-2
v_gene: TRBV24-1

CDR3aa: CASSGPGQRHYNEQFF
CDR3nt: TGTGCCAGCAGCGGACCAGGACAGCGCCACTACAATGAGCAGTTCTTC
abundance: NA
d_gene: NA
j_gene: TRBJ2-1
v_gene: TRBV6-4

CDR3aa: CASSLVDGYTF
CDR3nt: TGTGCCAGCAGCTTAGTTGATGGCTACACCTTC
abundance: few
d_gene: NA
j_gene: TRBJ1-2
v_gene: TRBV7-9

CDR3aa: CASSVGQTNYGYTF
CDR3nt: TGTGCCAGCAGCGTAGGACAGACTAACTATGGCTACACCTTC
abundance: NA
d_gene: NA
j_gene: TRBJ1-2
v_gene: TRBV9

CDR3aa: CASSYKETAIYNSPLHF
CDR3nt: TGTGCCAGCAGTTACAAGGAGACAGCCATCTATAATTCACCCCTCCACTTT
abundance: NA
d_gene: NA
j_gene: TRBJ1-6
v_gene: TRBV12-3/TRBV12-4

CDR3aa: CASITGPVGYGYTF
CDR3nt: TGTGCCAGCATTACAGGGCCGGTAGGCTATGGCTACACCTTC
abundance: NA
d_gene: NA
j_gene: TRBJ1-2
v_gene: TRBV6-1

CDR3aa: CASSYSGEQYF
CDR3nt: TGTGCCAGCAGTTACTCTGGCGAGCAGTACTTC
abundance: NA
d_gene: NA
j_gene: TRBJ2-7
v_gene: TRBV6-5

CDR3aa: CASRTGSTYGYTF
CDR3nt: TGTGCCAGCAGGACAGGGAGTACTTATGGCTACACCTTC
abundance: few
d_gene: TRBD1
j_gene: TRBJ1-2
v_gene: TRBV2

CDR3aa: CASSQDSGQPQHF
CDR3nt: TGTGCCAGCAGCCAAGATTCTGGTCAGCCCCAGCATTTT
abundance: few
d_gene: NA
j_gene: TRBJ1-5
v_gene: TRBV4-2

CDR3aa: CASSRGTLSNQPQHF
CDR3nt: TGTGCCAGCAGTCGCGGGACCCTTAGCAATCAGCCCCAGCATTTT
abundance: NA
d_gene: NA
j_gene: TRBJ1-5
v_gene: TRBV12-3/TRBV12-4

CDR3aa: CASSLVLAGDYEQYF
CDR3nt: TGTGCCAGCAGCTTAGTTCTAGCGGGCGACTACGAGCAGTACTTC
abundance: once
d_gene: TRBD2
j_gene: TRBJ2-7
v_gene: TRBV7-2

CDR3aa: CASSSWGDGQGITEAFF
CDR3nt: TGTGCCAGCAGTTCTTGGGGGGATGGACAGGGGATCACTGAAGCTTTCTTT
abundance: few
d_gene: TRBD1
j_gene: TRBJ1-1
v_gene: TRBV6-2/TRBV6-3

CDR3aa: CASSRYGGTSTDTQYF
CDR3nt: TGCGCCAGCAGCAGGTACGGGGGTACTAGCACAGATACGCAGTATTTT
abundance: NA
d_gene: NA
j_gene: TRBJ2-3
v_gene: TRBV5-1

CDR3aa: CASSLGRQFSSPLHF
CDR3nt: TGTGCCAGCAGCTTAGGACGACAGTTCAGTTCACCCCTCCACTTT
abundance: few
d_gene: NA
j_gene: TRBJ1-6
v_gene: TRBV11-2

CDR3aa: CASSDVRGLGYGMVYEQYF
CDR3nt: TGTGCCAGCAGTGACGTAAGGGGGCTCGGGTATGGGATGGTCTACGAGCAGTACTTC
abundance: NA
d_gene: TRBD1
j_gene: TRBJ2-7
v_gene: TRBV6-1

CDR3aa: CSARDEVGKNIQYF
CDR3nt: TGCAGTGCTAGAGATGAGGTTGGCAAAAACATTCAGTACTTC
abundance: few
d_gene: NA
j_gene: TRBJ2-4
v_gene: TRBV20-1

CDR3aa: CAWTETVRGEQYF
CDR3nt: TGTGCCTGGACTGAGACAGTCCGTGGCGAGCAGTACTTC
abundance: NA
d_gene: NA
j_gene: TRBJ2-7
v_gene: TRBV30

CDR3aa: CASRPPSGANVLTF
CDR3nt: TGTGCCAGCAGACCACCGTCTGGGGCCAACGTCCTGACTTTC
abundance: NA
d_gene: NA
j_gene: TRBJ2-6
v_gene: TRBV6-2/TRBV6-3

CDR3aa: CASSQNGKEGYTF
CDR3nt: TGTGCCAGCTCACAAAACGGGAAAGAGGGCTACACCTTC
abundance: NA
d_gene: NA
j_gene: TRBJ1-2
v_gene: TRBV18

CDR3aa: CASSAQTGGTEAFF
CDR3nt: TGTGCCAGCAGCGCCCAAACAGGGGGCACTGAAGCTTTCTTT
abundance: NA
d_gene: TRBD1
j_gene: TRBJ1-1
v_gene: TRBV9

CDR3aa: CSAPRQGAGQYF
CDR3nt: TGCAGTGCACCGAGACAGGGGGCTGGGCAGTACTTC
abundance: NA
d_gene: TRBD1
j_gene: TRBJ2-7
v_gene: TRBV20-1

CDR3aa: CASRPDRKDSYEQYF
CDR3nt: TGTGCCAGCAGACCCGACAGGAAAGACTCCTACGAGCAGTACTTC
abundance: NA
d_gene: NA
j_gene: TRBJ2-7
v_gene: TRBV6-1

CDR3aa: CASSLSGQERAFF
CDR3nt: TGTGCCAGCAGCCTTTCCGGACAGGAAAGGGCTTTCTTT
abundance: NA
d_gene: TRBD1
j_gene: TRBJ1-1
v_gene: TRBV2

CDR3aa: CASSGQGDYGYTF
CDR3nt: TGTGCCAGCAGTGGGCAGGGGGACTATGGCTACACCTTC
abundance: few
d_gene: TRBD1
j_gene: TRBJ1-2
v_gene: TRBV2

CDR3aa: CASSLAWGEAFF
CDR3nt: TGTGCCAGCAGCTTAGCCTGGGGTGAAGCTTTCTTT
abundance: few
d_gene: NA
j_gene: TRBJ1-1
v_gene: TRBV7-6

CDR3aa: CASSLSVHYEQYF
CDR3nt: TGTGCCAGCAGCTTATCGGTACACTACGAGCAGTACTTC
abundance: NA
d_gene: NA
j_gene: TRBJ2-7
v_gene: TRBV7-2

CDR3aa: CASSLYRQGYGYTF
CDR3nt: TGTGCCAGCAGCTTGTATCGTCAAGGCTATGGCTACACCTTC
abundance: NA
d_gene: NA
j_gene: TRBJ1-2
v_gene: TRBV5-4

CDR3aa: CASSYRGQEHF
CDR3nt: TGTGCCAGCAGTTACAGGGGACAGGAGCACTTT
abundance: NA
d_gene: TRBD1
j_gene: TRBJ1-6
v_gene: TRBV6-5

CDR3aa: CASKGGKGPNYGYTF
CDR3nt: TGTGCCAGCAAGGGGGGGAAGGGACCTAACTATGGCTACACCTTC
abundance: NA
d_gene: NA
j_gene: TRBJ1-2
v_gene: TRBV12-3/TRBV12-4

CDR3aa: CASSQSSGEQYF
CDR3nt: TGTGCCAGCTCCCAGAGCAGTGGGGAGCAGTACTTC
abundance: NA
d_gene: NA
j_gene: TRBJ2-7
v_gene: TRBV18

CDR3aa: CSVKQGGPNTEAFF
CDR3nt: TGCAGCGTCAAACAGGGGGGGCCGAACACTGAAGCTTTCTTT
abundance: NA
d_gene: TRBD1
j_gene: TRBJ1-1
v_gene: TRBV29-1

CDR3aa: CASSRSGGTGTDTQYF
CDR3nt: TGTGCCAGCAGCCGCTCTGGCGGGACAGGCACAGATACGCAGTATTTT
abundance: NA
d_gene: NA
j_gene: TRBJ2-3
v_gene: TRBV7-9

CDR3aa: CACGIIGTGQETQYF
CDR3nt: TGTGCCTGTGGGATTATAGGGACAGGCCAAGAGACCCAGTACTTC
abundance: few
d_gene: TRBD1
j_gene: TRBJ2-5
v_gene: TRBV30

CDR3aa: CSGINRGSTDTQYF
CDR3nt: TGCAGTGGCATCAACAGGGGTAGCACAGATACGCAGTATTTT
abundance: NA
d_gene: TRBD1
j_gene: TRBJ2-3
v_gene: TRBV20-1

CDR3aa: CSARPLGGDRGVNNYGYTF
CDR3nt: TGCAGTGCTAGACCATTGGGAGGGGACAGGGGGGTGAATAACTATGGCTACACCTTC
abundance: few
d_gene: TRBD1
j_gene: TRBJ1-2
v_gene: TRBV20-1

CDR3aa: CASSIFMRPLRQGAGGYTF
CDR3nt: TGTGCCAGTAGTATATTTATGAGACCGTTAAGACAGGGGGCAGGAGGCTACACCTTC
abundance: NA
d_gene: TRBD1
j_gene: TRBJ1-2
v_gene: TRBV19

CDR3aa: CATSKTYGSGSYEQYF
CDR3nt: TGTGCCACCAGCAAAACCTACGGTAGCGGGAGCTACGAGCAGTACTTC
abundance: few
d_gene: TRBD2
j_gene: TRBJ2-7
v_gene: TRBV15

CDR3aa: CASSQGTGNSPLHF
CDR3nt: TGTGCCAGCAGCCAAGGGACTGGGAATTCACCCCTCCACTTT
abundance: NA
d_gene: NA
j_gene: TRBJ1-6
v_gene: TRBV3-1

CDR3aa: CASSPGTGSHEQYF
CDR3nt: TGCGCCAGCAGCCCCGGGACAGGGTCCCACGAGCAGTACTTC
abundance: NA
d_gene: TRBD1
j_gene: TRBJ2-7
v_gene: TRBV5-1

CDR3aa: CASSYSHPPRQLYNEQFF
CDR3nt: TGTGCCAGCAGTTACTCCCACCCCCCGAGACAGCTTTACAATGAGCAGTTCTTC
abundance: NA
d_gene: NA
j_gene: TRBJ2-1
v_gene: TRBV6-2/TRBV6-3

CDR3aa: CASREVGASRTQYF
CDR3nt: TGTGCCAGCAGGGAAGTTGGAGCATCCCGGACCCAGTACTTC
abundance: NA
d_gene: NA
j_gene: TRBJ2-5
v_gene: TRBV6-1

CDR3aa: CASSLVGEQYF
CDR3nt: TGCGCCAGCAGCTTGGTAGGGGAGCAGTACTTC
abundance: NA
d_gene: NA
j_gene: TRBJ2-7
v_gene: TRBV5-1

CDR3aa: CASSPKPNTDTQYF
CDR3nt: TGTGCCAGCTCACCTAAACCCAATACAGATACGCAGTATTTT
abundance: NA
d_gene: NA
j_gene: TRBJ2-3
v_gene: TRBV18

CDR3aa: CSARLSGQGYGYTF
CDR3nt: TGCAGTGCTAGGCTATCGGGACAGGGCTATGGCTACACCTTC
abundance: NA
d_gene: TRBD1
j_gene: TRBJ1-2
v_gene: TRBV20-1